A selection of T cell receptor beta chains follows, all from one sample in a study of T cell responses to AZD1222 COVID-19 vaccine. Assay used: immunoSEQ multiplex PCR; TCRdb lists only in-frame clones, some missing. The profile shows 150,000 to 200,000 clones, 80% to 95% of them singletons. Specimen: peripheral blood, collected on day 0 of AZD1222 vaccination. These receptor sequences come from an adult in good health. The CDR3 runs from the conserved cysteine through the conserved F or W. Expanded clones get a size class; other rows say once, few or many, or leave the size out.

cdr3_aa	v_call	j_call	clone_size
CASRPRVRTYNEQFF	TRBV11-3	TRBJ2-1	.
CASSYSPQGEYDYEQYF	TRBV6-8	TRBJ2-7	.
CASSPQGPEQYF	TRBV6-5	TRBJ2-7	.
CASSLPPDNTEAFF	TRBV13	TRBJ1-1	.
CASSLTGTLGSPLHF	TRBV5-1	TRBJ1-6	.
CASSHANLLQFF	TRBV5-4	TRBJ2-1	few
CASSERVSYEQYF	TRBV7-9	TRBJ2-7	.
CSDQGPFTNEQFF	TRBV29-1	TRBJ2-1	.
CASSRSSIHEQFF	TRBV4-1	TRBJ2-1	.
CASSLGDRKYNEQFF	TRBV7-2	TRBJ2-1	.
CASSPGSNTEAFF	TRBV18	TRBJ1-1	once
CASSMHGTGQETQYF	TRBV19	TRBJ2-5	.
CASSPGRGGANVLTF	TRBV5-1	TRBJ2-6	.
CASSTTPYEQYF	TRBV28	TRBJ2-7	.
CASSPLKLGLFNTYEQYF	TRBV18	TRBJ2-7	.
CASGVSSYNEQFF	TRBV27	TRBJ2-1	.
CASRDLSSYEQYF	TRBV2	TRBJ2-7	.
CASRNRGLNTEAFF	TRBV6-5	TRBJ1-1	.
CATRRLAGTHEQYF	TRBV24-1	TRBJ2-7	.
CSAGAPGQGRTEAFF	TRBV20-1	TRBJ1-1	.
CATSPGTSTDTQYF	TRBV19	TRBJ2-3	.
CASSQAGPTQYF	TRBV3-1/TRBV3-2	TRBJ2-3	.
CASSSTGGSETQYF	TRBV7-3	TRBJ2-5	.
CASSQDRGTTEAFF	TRBV4-1	TRBJ1-1	.
CASTHPASRFETQYF	TRBV7-6	TRBJ2-5	.
CASTRVNYGYTF	TRBV12-3/TRBV12-4	TRBJ1-2	.
CASRATGGVSYEQYF	TRBV2	TRBJ2-7	few
CAISPPGQGDGYTF	TRBV10-3	TRBJ1-2	.
CASSYSIEAGTRNNSPLHF	TRBV6-2/TRBV6-3	TRBJ1-6	.
CAWSRTGETGYTF	TRBV30	TRBJ1-2	.
CAGGAQGSYNEQFF	TRBV7-2	TRBJ2-1	.
CAWTTTGGSEKLFF	TRBV30	TRBJ1-4	.
CASSLASGYNEQFF	TRBV11-3	TRBJ2-1	.
CASSLYQRKSYNEQFF	TRBV11-3	TRBJ2-1	.
CASSLGTGIPEAFF	TRBV5-1	TRBJ1-1	.
CASSQSTGKDGYTF	TRBV23-1	TRBJ1-2	.
CASSKGAEGCCNQPQHF	TRBV21-1	TRBJ1-5	.
CASSATGAGLETQYF	TRBV6-2/TRBV6-3	TRBJ2-5	.
CATSAPTKTGLAGGYEQFF	TRBV24-1	TRBJ2-1	.